Listed below are T cell receptor beta chains from one sample, sequenced in a study of CD8+ T cells in alopecia areata. Using immunoSEQ multiplex PCR, the repertoire was profiled, and TCRdb retains in-frame clones only, with some absent. The sample holds fewer than 150,000 clones, approximately 60% seen once. Sequenced sample: CD4+ T cells sorted from blood. The receptors derive from a human donor in good health. Both conserved end residues are part of each CDR3. Each record gives: V gene, clone size, D gene, J gene, CDR3 DNA, CDR3 protein. A D gene is named only where the DNA matches it firmly. Size tells how often a clone was seen (once, few, many) or the class of an expanded clone, and some rows leave it out.

TRBV29-1,.,.,TRBJ2-3,TGCAGCGTGCCGGGCCTGGGGGCAGATACGCAGTATTTT,CSVPGLGADTQYF
TRBV29-1,.,.,TRBJ1-2,TGCAGCGTTGAAGGGCAGGGAAGTGGCTACACCTTC,CSVEGQGSGYTF
TRBV2,.,.,TRBJ2-3,TGTGCCAGCATGGCCACAGATACGCAGTATTTT,CASMATDTQYF
TRBV7-3,.,TRBD1,TRBJ2-2,TGTGCCAGCAGCTTACGGTCACAGGGGGGTGAGCTGTTTTTT,CASSLRSQGGELFF
TRBV19,.,.,TRBJ1-1,TGTGCCAGTACGGGCACGCGCTTCACTGAAGCTTTCTTT,CASTGTRFTEAFF
TRBV5-1,.,TRBD1,TRBJ2-7,TGCGCCAGCAGCTCGGGGACAGGAAACTACGAGCAGTACTTC,CASSSGTGNYEQYF
TRBV29-1,.,TRBD2,TRBJ2-3,TGCAGCGTTGCTAGCGGACTCACAGATACGCAGTATTTT,CSVASGLTDTQYF
TRBV18,.,.,TRBJ2-2,TGTGCCAGCTCACCCATAATCGCCGGGGAGCTGTTTTTT,CASSPIIAGELFF
TRBV5-6,.,.,TRBJ1-2,TGTGCCAGCAGCTTACCACAGGGCACGTATGGCTACACCTTC,CASSLPQGTYGYTF
TRBV30,.,.,TRBJ1-2,TGTGCCCATCGGGTAAAGGGGAACTATGGCTACACCTTC,CAHRVKGNYGYTF
TRBV7-2,.,.,TRBJ1-5,TGTGCCAGCAGCTTGGTTCCGGGCAGAGGTCAGCCCCAGCATTTT,CASSLVPGRGQPQHF
TRBV30,.,TRBD1,TRBJ1-1,TGTGCCTGGAGCCATGACAGGGCTGAAGCTTTCTTT,CAWSHDRAEAFF
TRBV29-1,.,.,TRBJ2-2,TGCAGCGTTGAATACAGGCCAACCGGGGAGCTGTTTTTT,CSVEYRPTGELFF
TRBV2,.,TRBD1,TRBJ1-2,TGTGCCAGCGCTGACAGGGGCGGCTACACCTTC,CASADRGGYTF
TRBV5-1,.,.,TRBJ1-1,TGCGCCAGCTCCAGGGCGGGGAACACTGAAGCTTTCTTT,CASSRAGNTEAFF
TRBV7-9,.,.,TRBJ1-6,TGTGCCAGCAGCTTATCACAGGGTTCACCCCTCCACTTT,CASSLSQGSPLHF
TRBV29-1,.,.,TRBJ1-1,TGCAGCGGCCGAGGGGTTTTGAACACTGAAGCTTTCTTT,CSGRGVLNTEAFF
TRBV29-1,.,.,TRBJ2-7,TGCAGCGTTACGACGGACTCCTACGAGCAGTACTTC,CSVTTDSYEQYF
TRBV12-5,few,TRBD2,TRBJ2-5,TGTGCTAGTGCCGCGGTTAGCGGGGAGACCCAGTACTTC,CASAAVSGETQYF
TRBV5-6,.,.,TRBJ1-1,TGTGCCAGCGTACGGGGCAGGGGAAGGGACACTGAAGCTTTCTTT,CASVRGRGRDTEAFF
TRBV5-1,once,.,TRBJ2-7,TGCGCCAGCGGGGGAGGTTTGGAAGAGGACGAGCAGTACTTC,CASGGGLEEDEQYF
TRBV2,.,TRBD1,TRBJ1-1,TGTGCCAGCAGTGGGGTCAGGGGGGCTGAAGCTTTCTTT,CASSGVRGAEAFF